This TCR beta chain came from a study of CD8+CD57+ T cells in acquired aplastic anemia. Whole-study findings and limits: Patients were compared with controls for CD8+ Simpson's diversity, and no significant difference emerged.

The sequenced patients had an expansion of CD8+CD57+ cells seen by flow cytometry. Blood was sampled before the patients had received any therapy. Per germline, CDR1 LGHNT and CDR2 FRNRAP. V gave up 1 base and J gave up 7 bases; unmatched junction bases: 7. This CDR3 spans 17 amino acids. Researchers used genomic DNA as the template to profile TCR beta VDJ and CDR3. Each CDR3 protein gets one entry after TCRdb re-called the reads with MiXCR. The sample yields 160,000 or so distinct CDR3 sequences, about 50% seen once. This clonotype was observed many times. Its target is unknown. The clonotype originates from a human donor with aplastic anemia. Sample: sorted CD4+, CD8+, or CD8+CD57+ T cells (not recorded which) from PBMCs. The chain recombines TRBV12-5 with TRBJ2-2; TRBD2 agrees at 12 bases. The CDR3, as DNA: TGTGCTAGTGGTTTGGAGCTAGCGGGAGGGCCCAGCGGGGAGCTGTTTTTT. Protein sequence: CASGLELAGGPSGELFF.